Listed below are T cell receptor beta chains from one sample, sequenced in a study of STAT5B mutations in CD4+ large granular lymphocyte leukemia. Assay: immunoSEQ multiplex PCR; the TCRdb copy retains only in-frame clones and omits some. The table shows about 30,000 clones, with around 73% occurring only once. Sequencing was carried out using CD4+ T cells from blood buffy coats. The origin of the receptors is a human donor in good health. CDR3s include the opening cysteine and the closing phenylalanine or tryptophan. The D gene is left open where the match is weak. Clone size is not always given. Where it is, it says once, few, many or a class for expanded clones.

TRBV19,TRBD1,TRBJ1-5,.,CASKTGTALNQPQHF,TGTGCCAGTAAGACGGGGACAGCCCTGAATCAGCCCCAGCATTTT
TRBV6-1,.,TRBJ1-3,once,CASTGHRSGNTIYF,TGTGCCAGCACCGGACATCGGTCTGGAAACACCATATATTTT
TRBV6-5,.,TRBJ1-5,.,CASSGTQVNQPQHF,TGTGCCAGCAGTGGGACCCAAGTGAATCAGCCCCAGCATTTT
TRBV15,.,TRBJ2-2,.,CATSKGDTTNTGELFF,TGTGCCACCAGCAAGGGGGACACTACGAACACCGGGGAGCTGTTTTTT
TRBV15,TRBD2,TRBJ2-7,.,CATSRGGAGVLSHEQYF,TGTGCCACCAGCAGAGGAGGGGCGGGGGTCTTATCCCACGAGCAGTACTTC
TRBV6-1,.,TRBJ1-2,.,CASRAERSNGYTF,TGTGCCAGCAGGGCTGAGAGGTCGAATGGCTACACCTTC
TRBV10-1,.,TRBJ2-3,.,CASTAAHGAHDTDTQYF,TGCGCCAGCACCGCAGCCCACGGGGCCCACGACACAGATACGCAGTATTTT
TRBV7-9,TRBD1,TRBJ2-1,.,CASSLISPGQGSYNEQFF,TGTGCCAGCAGCTTAATCTCCCCGGGACAGGGTTCTTACAATGAGCAGTTCTTC
TRBV5-4,.,TRBJ2-5,.,CASSPSTEETQYF,TGTGCCAGCAGCCCATCGACAGAAGAGACCCAGTACTTC
TRBV30,TRBD2,TRBJ2-7,.,CASERASGSYEQYF,TGTGCCTCAGAAAGGGCTAGCGGCTCCTACGAGCAGTACTTC
TRBV7-2,TRBD2,TRBJ2-2,.,CASSLERRGGGELFF,TGTGCCAGCAGCTTAGAGAGGCGGGGGGGCGGGGAGCTGTTTTTT
TRBV7-9,TRBD1,TRBJ2-1,few,CASSSAGQGSREQFF,TGTGCCAGCAGCTCGGCCGGACAGGGTTCGAGGGAGCAGTTCTTC
TRBV18,TRBD2,TRBJ2-1,.,CASSPQGLAGGPNEQFF,TGTGCCAGCTCACCACAGGGACTAGCGGGAGGGCCTAATGAGCAGTTCTTC
TRBV7-6,.,TRBJ1-2,.,CASSLTGEANYGYTF,TGTGCCAGCAGCTTAACGGGGGAGGCAAACTATGGCTACACCTTC
TRBV7-3,.,TRBJ2-5,.,CASSLIGGEAETQYF,TGTGCCAGCAGCTTAATTGGCGGGGAGGCAGAGACCCAGTACTTC
TRBV5-1,TRBD1,TRBJ1-2,.,CASSLGAQTGATNYGYTF,TGCGCCAGCAGCTTAGGAGCCCAGACAGGGGCTACCAACTATGGCTACACCTTC
TRBV5-1,TRBD2,TRBJ2-1,.,CASSLAFAGGSYNEQFF,TGCGCCAGCAGCTTGGCCTTTGCGGGGGGGTCCTACAATGAGCAGTTCTTC
TRBV2,.,TRBJ1-1,few,CASSVRGDTEAFF,TGTGCCAGCAGTGTACGGGGGGACACTGAAGCTTTCTTT
TRBV10-3,TRBD1,TRBJ1-3,.,CATPPPTGYGNTIYF,TGTGCCACTCCACCCCCGACAGGGTACGGAAACACCATATATTTT
TRBV18,.,TRBJ1-1,.,CASSLTSNTEAFF,TGTGCCAGCTCATTGACCTCGAACACTGAAGCTTTCTTT
TRBV6-6,.,TRBJ1-1,.,CASSRDSMNTEAFF,TGTGCCAGCAGCCGCGACAGCATGAACACTGAAGCTTTCTTT
TRBV7-2,.,TRBJ1-2,.,CASSPGGTGYGYTF,TGTGCCAGCAGCCCCGGGGGAACTGGCTATGGCTACACCTTC
TRBV28,TRBD1,TRBJ2-2,.,CASSLGTGGGGELFF,TGTGCCAGCAGTTTAGGGACAGGGGGCGGCGGGGAGCTGTTTTTT
TRBV2,TRBD2,TRBJ2-2,.,CASIGTSGGVGTGELFF,TGTGCCAGCATCGGGACTAGCGGGGGGGTTGGCACCGGGGAGCTGTTTTTT
TRBV11-2,TRBD1,TRBJ1-5,.,CASRSGGTGGGQPQHF,TGTGCCAGCAGATCAGGAGGGACAGGGGGAGGTCAGCCCCAGCATTTT
TRBV6-5,.,TRBJ1-4,.,CASSYLNTNEKLFF,TGTGCCAGCAGTTACTTAAATACTAATGAAAAACTGTTTTTT
TRBV6-5,.,TRBJ2-5,.,CASRNPGREETQYF,TGTGCCAGCAGGAACCCCGGCAGGGAAGAGACCCAGTACTTC
TRBV2,TRBD2,TRBJ2-5,once,CASSPPGLATGHQYF,TGTGCCAGCAGTCCGCCGGGACTAGCGACGGGCCACCAGTACTTC
TRBV10-3,TRBD2,TRBJ2-7,.,CAISANLAVYEQYF,TGTGCCATCAGTGCGAACCTAGCGGTCTACGAGCAGTACTTC
TRBV30,TRBD1,TRBJ1-1,few,CAGTGRNTEAFF,TGTGCCGGGACAGGACGGAACACTGAAGCTTTCTTT
TRBV19,TRBD1,TRBJ2-4,.,CASSLPTGTGIRNIQYF,TGTGCCAGTAGTCTTCCAACCGGGACAGGGATCCGAAACATTCAGTACTTC
TRBV4-2,.,TRBJ1-2,.,CASSPSGGNYGYTF,TGTGCCAGCAGCCCGTCCGGGGGTAACTATGGCTACACCTTC
TRBV28,TRBD1,TRBJ2-7,few,CASSSGTGTYEQYF,TGTGCCAGCAGCTCCGGGACAGGGACCTACGAGCAGTACTTC
TRBV6-4,TRBD1,TRBJ1-2,.,CASKADRGRGYTF,TGTGCCAGCAAAGCGGACAGGGGAAGGGGCTACACCTTC
TRBV5-3,TRBD1,TRBJ2-6,.,CARSMGQISQSGANVLTF,TGTGCCAGAAGCATGGGACAGATAAGTCAATCTGGGGCCAACGTCCTGACTTTC
TRBV20-1,.,TRBJ2-7,.,CSGSLSYEQYF,TGCAGCGGAAGCCTTTCCTACGAGCAGTACTTC
TRBV7-9,.,TRBJ2-5,.,CASSPRTEQETQYF,TGTGCCAGCAGCCCGAGGACAGAACAAGAGACCCAGTACTTC
TRBV10-3,.,TRBJ2-5,.,CAISEGETQYF,TGTGCCATCAGTGAAGGAGAGACCCAGTACTTC
TRBV20-1,.,TRBJ1-1,.,CSARDIRVAFF,TGCAGTGCTAGAGATATCCGGGTCGCTTTCTTT